This passage covers 30 T cell receptor beta chains from one sample sequenced in a study of shared clonotypes between healthy human individuals. Generated by immunoSEQ multiplex PCR, the TCRdb table keeps only in-frame clones and is missing some. The profile shows under 750,000 clones, around 77% of them singletons. The sequencing sample was made of memory CD4+ T cells sorted from blood. Subset reported: CD45RA-negative fraction. The receptors come from a woman in her twenties or thirties in good health.

As to this clone: Within the sample, other DNA sequences also encode this same CDR3. The chain links TRBV6-5 to TRBJ1-5, with 7 nucleotides matching TRBD1. V gave up 6 bases and J gave up 0 bases; unmatched junction bases: 5. Germline V lookup: CDR1 MNHEY, CDR2 SVGAGI. The CDR3 is 15 amino acids. The CDR3 loop reads CASRQGRNSNQPQHF. The CDR3 DNA is TGTGCCAGCAGACAGGGGCGGAATAGCAATCAGCCCCAGCATTTT.

The chain recombines TRBV7-2 with TRBJ2-1; D may be TRBD1 (6 bases). V lost 8 bases and J lost 1, with 12 bases in between. Germline loops: CDR1 SGHTA, CDR2 FQGNSA. The CDR3 length is 14 residues. CDR3 bases: TGTGCCAGCGGTAAGGACAGTTCCTACAATGAGCAGTTCTTC. It encodes CASGKDSSYNEQFF.

V and J are TRBV7-2 and TRBJ1-2; TRBD1 agrees at 7 bases. Germline V gene sequence: CDR1 SGHTA, CDR2 FQGNSA. This CDR3 contains 15 residues. Germline trimming cut 1 base from V and 3 bases from J; bases unmatched to any gene: 5. The CDR3 nucleotides are TGTGCCAGCAGCTTAGGGAGGGGGCACGACTATGGCTACACCTTC. It translates to CASSLGRGHDYGYTF.

This chain links TRBV28 with TRBJ2-2, with 9 bases aligning to TRBD1. The junction had 5 bases not matched to a gene; V was cut back by 6 bases and J by 3 bases. Germline loops: CDR1 MDHEN, CDR2 SYDVKM. The CDR3 has 15 amino acids. DNA for the CDR3: TGTGCCAGCAGCCTAGGGGACAGGGACACCGGGGAGCTGTTTTTT. This translates into CASSLGDRDTGELFF. The variable domain in full, completed from reference TRBV28 and TRBJ2-2, reads DVKVTQSSRYLVKRTGEKVFLECVQDMDHENMFWYRQDPGLGLRLIYFSYDVKMKEKGDIPEGYSVSREKKERFSLILESASTNQTSMYLCASSLGDRDTGELFFGEGSRLTVL.

There are a few counts of this clone. The chain couples TRBV20-1 to TRBJ2-1; D ambiguous. The ends were cut back, 1 base at V and 10 bases at J, with 8 bases in the middle. In germline, CDR1 is DFQATT, CDR2 SNEGSKA (reference sequence). This CDR3 region has 11 residues. The CDR3 region is CSARGLGEQFF. CDR3 nucleotide sequence: TGCAGTGCTAGAGGACTCGGAGAGCAGTTCTTC.

The gene calls are TRBV7-2 and TRBJ1-5; D is ambiguous. With 3 bases removed from V and 5 bases from J, the gap between germline ends came to 14 bases. Germline CDR1 and CDR2: SGHTA and FQGNSA. This CDR3 contains 15 residues. The CDR3 loop is CASSFAYSEDQPQHF. The CDR3, as DNA: TGTGCCAGCAGCTTCGCGTATTCGGAGGATCAGCCCCAGCATTTT. Together with reference TRBV7-2 and TRBJ1-5, the CDR3 gives the full variable domain: GAGVSQSPSNKVTEKGKDVELRCDPISGHTALYWYRQSLGQGLEFLIYFQGNSAPDKSGLPSDRFSAERTGGSVSTLTIQRTQQEDSAVYLCASSFAYSEDQPQHFGDGTRLSIL.

As for this clone: Other DNA sequences in this sample translate to the same CDR3. The gene calls are TRBV18 and TRBJ2-7, with D unresolved. Germline values: CDR1 KGHSH, CDR2 LQKENI. The CDR3 is 12 amino acids. V shed 3 bases and J shed 1 base, with 4 bases lying between them. CDR3 region: CASSPGSYEQYF. The CDR3, as DNA: TGTGCCAGCTCACCGGGGTCCTACGAGCAGTACTTC. Complete variable domain (other parts from reference TRBV18 and TRBJ2-7): NAGVMQNPRHLVRRRGQEARLRCSPMKGHSHVYWYRQLPEEGLKFMVYLQKENIIDESGMPKERFSAEFPKEGPSILRIQQVVRGDSAAYFCASSPGSYEQYFGPGTRLTVT.

V usage is TRBV6-5 and J usage is TRBJ2-2, with 10 bases aligning to TRBD2. Trimming took 10 bases from V and 5 from J; bases not matched to a gene: 10. The CDR3 covers 15 residues. Germline lookup yields CDR1 MNHEY and CDR2 SVGAGI. CDR3 nucleotides: TGTGCCACCAAAGGAGCGGGAGGGCCTACCGGGGAGCTGTTTTTT. Its translation is CATKGAGGPTGELFF.

V usage is TRBV11-3 and J usage is TRBJ2-1, with 7 bases lining up with TRBD1. CDR3 size: 13 residues. Germline assignment: CDR1 SGHNT and CDR2 YENEEA. The V and J ends lost 4 bases and 8 bases, in that order; junction bases with no gene match: 5. The CDR3 DNA reads TGTGCCAGCAGCTCGACAGGGTACCATGAGCAGTTCTTC. Translating gives CASSSTGYHEQFF.

Note on this clone: Only one base separates this from a far larger clonotype, so it likely reflects a read error. The same CDR3 is also encoded by other DNA sequences in this sample. The chain joins TRBV7-9 to TRBJ1-1; D is perhaps TRBD1 (5 bases). Germline CDR1 reads SEHNR; CDR2 reads FQNEAQ (reference sequence). The germline V and J ends were trimmed by 2 bases and 4 bases, with 8 bases remaining between them. The length of the CDR3 is 13 residues. Written as DNA, the CDR3 is TGTGCCAGCAGCTTAATGGGGGGCACTGAAGCTTTCTTT. It is translated as CASSLMGGTEAFF.

J is TRBJ1-1 and V is TRBV7-3; tentative D call: TRBD1 (6 bases). The V gene's germline CDR1 is SGHTA and CDR2 FQGTGA. The CDR3 is 15 residues long. V lost 3 bases to trimming and J lost 1 base, with 12 bases between them. The CDR3 nucleotides are TGTGCCAGCAGCTTGTTGGGGGGCGCGAACACTGAAGCTTTCTTT. Translated: CASSLLGGANTEAFF. Full variable domain (outside the CDR3, taken from reference TRBV7-3 and TRBJ1-1): GAGVSQTPSNKVTEKGKYVELRCDPISGHTALYWYRQSLGQGPEFLIYFQGTGAADDSGLPNDRFFAVRPEGSVSTLKIQRTERGDSAVYLCASSLLGGANTEAFFGQGTRLTVV.

Concerning this clone: This sequence may be a read error, since a much larger clone differs from it by one base. The J gene is TRBJ1-5, the V gene TRBV10-2; D is perhaps TRBD1 (5 bases). From germline, CDR1 is WSHSY and CDR2 SAAADI. The CDR3 length is 12 residues. Trimming shortened V by 8 bases and J by 2 bases, and 7 bases separated the two germline ends. CDR3 amino acids: CASETGNQPQHF. Written as DNA, the CDR3 is TGCGCCAGCGAGACAGGCAATCAGCCCCAGCATTTT.

The chain has TRBV25-1 and TRBJ2-4; D is uncertain. Trimming pared 3 bases from V and 2 bases from J, leaving 8 bases between. The germline CDR1 and CDR2 sequences are MGHDK and SYGVNS. The CDR3 is 14 residues long. The CDR3, as DNA: TGTGCCAGCAGTGAGGGTGGTCCCAAAAACATTCAGTACTTC. Translated: CASSEGGPKNIQYF.

The chain carries TRBV19 and TRBJ2-7; TRBD2 might be the D (7 bases). Trimming pared 7 bases from V and 1 base from J, leaving 20 bases between. Looked up from germline, CDR1 is LNHDA and CDR2 is SQIVND (reference sequence). The CDR3 sequence is 16 residues long. The CDR3 here is CASKTVGGPGSYEQYF. The CDR3 bases are TGTGCCAGTAAGACAGTGGGGGGGCCGGGGTCCTACGAGCAGTACTTC.

This clone turned up a few times. The chain is built from TRBV2 and TRBJ1-2; 7 bases align to TRBD1. Germline V CDR1 and CDR2: SNHLY, FYNNEI. The CDR3 spans 14 residues. J gave up 8 bases and V 7 bases, and 13 bases lay outside the gene matches. CDR3 protein: CASMFPAQGWGYTF. CDR3 coding DNA: TGTGCCAGCATGTTCCCCGCACAGGGGTGGGGCTACACCTTC.

This clone has only one observation. The chain carries TRBV10-3 and TRBJ2-1; possibly TRBD1 for D (6 bases). Germline V gene data show CDR1 as ENHRY and CDR2 as SYGVKD. CDR3 length equals 13 residues. The V end lost 8 bases, the J end lost 6 bases, and 14 bases lay between the germline ends. The CDR3 is CAIGLTGLNEQFF. The CDR3 bases are TGTGCCATCGGGTTGACAGGACTCAATGAGCAGTTCTTC.

The chain uses TRBV7-9 and TRBJ2-3; TRBD1 agrees at 11 bases. The CDR3 runs to 16 residues. Germline V lookup: CDR1 SEHNR, CDR2 FQNEAQ (reference sequence). The junction had 7 bases not matched to a gene; V was cut back by 3 bases and J by 5 bases. CDR3 protein: CASSFYGQGARDTQYF. Written as DNA, the CDR3 is TGTGCCAGCAGCTTCTACGGACAGGGGGCTCGAGATACGCAGTATTTT. Combining the CDR3 with reference TRBV7-9 and TRBJ2-3 gives the whole variable domain DTGVSQNPRHKITKRGQNVTFRCDPISEHNRLYWYRQTLGQGPEFLTYFQNEAQLEKSRLLSDRFSAERPKGSFSTLEIQRTEQGDSAMYLCASSFYGQGARDTQYFGPGTRLTVL.

The chain employs TRBV28 and TRBJ1-2, with D maybe TRBD1 (6 bases). The CDR3 runs 19 residues. Germline V gives CDR1 MDHEN, CDR2 SYDVKM. Trimming pared 3 bases from V and 0 bases from J, leaving 23 bases between. In DNA form, the CDR3 reads TGTGCCAGCAGTTTTGGATTGATACAGGGAAGGGTATCTAACTATGGCTACACCTTC. Encoded protein: CASSFGLIQGRVSNYGYTF.

This clone turned up a few times. The CDR3, as DNA: TGTGCCAGCAGCTTAGTGGGCATCGGGGAGACCCAGTACTTC. Its protein is CASSLVGIGETQYF. The rearrangement joins TRBV7-7 to TRBJ2-5; D call uncertain. This CDR3 is built from 14 residues. CDR1 is SSHAT and CDR2 is FNYEAQ in the germline V gene (reference sequence). The V gene lost 1 base and the J gene lost 5 bases, with 11 bases spanning the gap.

In its sample, this clone was seen once. The chain links TRBV5-1 to TRBJ2-3; D remains ambiguous. CDR3 size: 12 residues. The V end was cut by 5 bases, the J end by 1 base, with 5 bases between. CDR1 and CDR2 (germline): SGHRS, YFSETQ. This CDR3 reads CASRSGTDTQYF. The CDR3 DNA sequence: TGCGCCAGCAGGTCAGGCACAGATACGCAGTATTTT.

The CDR3 loop reads CASRLVYRRFANEKLFF. The CDR3 DNA reads TGCGCCAGCAGGCTTGTTTACAGAAGATTCGCTAATGAAAAACTGTTTTTT. The J gene is TRBJ1-4, the V gene TRBV5-1; unclear D gene. V was cut by 5 bases and J by 3 bases, with 20 bases left in between. The CDR3 runs 17 residues. In germline, CDR1 is SGHRS, CDR2 YFSETQ.

In DNA, the CDR3 is TGTGCCAGCAGTTACTCTCTCATCTTTTCACTCGAGCAGTACTTC. It translates to CASSYSLIFSLEQYF. The rearrangement joins TRBV6-5 to TRBJ2-7; no reliable D call. Germline CDR1 and CDR2: MNHEY and SVGAGI. The CDR3 is made up of 15 amino acids. Trimming took 0 bases from V and 6 from J, leaving 15 bases between them.

This clone appeared a few times. The chain links TRBV28 to TRBJ1-5; TRBD1 matches at 8 bases. Germline CDR1 MDHEN, CDR2 SYDVKM. The CDR3 extends over 16 amino acids. The J segment lost 0 bases and the V segment lost 6 bases, leaving 7 bases of the junction unmatched. CDR3 region: CASRHGTGNSNQPQHF. CDR3 DNA: TGTGCCAGCAGACATGGGACAGGCAATAGCAATCAGCCCCAGCATTTT. Variable domain in full (rest from reference TRBV28 and TRBJ1-5): DVKVTQSSRYLVKRTGEKVFLECVQDMDHENMFWYRQDPGLGLRLIYFSYDVKMKEKGDIPEGYSVSREKKERFSLILESASTNQTSMYLCASRHGTGNSNQPQHFGDGTRLSIL.

The J gene is TRBJ1-3, the V gene TRBV4-2; D may be TRBD1 (6 bases). CDR1 is LGHNA, CDR2 YNFKEQ, per germline. The CDR3 has 16 residues. Trimming stripped 1 base from V and 2 bases from J, with 12 bases between. The CDR3 region is CASSQGRGAAGNTIYF. In DNA form, the CDR3 reads TGTGCCAGCAGCCAAGGGCGGGGGGCGGCTGGAAACACCATATATTTT.

This rearrangement joins TRBV6-1 to TRBJ1-1; the D gene is possibly TRBD1 (6 bases). Germline V gene data show CDR1 as MNHNS and CDR2 as SASEGT. The CDR3 covers 14 residues. V lost 6 bases, J lost 3 bases, and 14 bases lay in between. The CDR3 coding sequence is TGTGCCAGCAGCCGTGGACAGCACCACACTGAAGCTTTCTTT. Its translation: CASSRGQHHTEAFF.

This clone was seen only once. The V gene is TRBV5-1, the J gene TRBJ2-1; 10 nucleotides line up with TRBD2. V was pared by 3 bases and J by 7 bases, with 7 bases of the junction left unmatched. CDR1 SGHRS and CDR2 YFSETQ come from the germline V gene. CDR3 length equals 15 residues. The CDR3 nucleotides read TGCGCCAGCAGCTCCGGACTAGCGGTCCCGAATGAGCAGTTCTTC. Encoded protein: CASSSGLAVPNEQFF.

The chain is built from TRBV28 and TRBJ2-2, with a possible D match to TRBD1 (6 bases). Germline values: CDR1 MDHEN, CDR2 SYDVKM. The germline V and J ends were trimmed by 4 bases and 2 bases, with 20 bases remaining between them. The CDR3 extends over 18 amino acids. CDR3 in amino acids: CASSSGQNMPRNTGELFF. Here the CDR3 DNA reads TGTGCCAGCAGTTCCGGACAGAATATGCCACGTAACACCGGGGAGCTGTTTTTT. The entire variable domain, with the rest obtained from reference TRBV28 and TRBJ2-2, is as follows: DVKVTQSSRYLVKRTGEKVFLECVQDMDHENMFWYRQDPGLGLRLIYFSYDVKMKEKGDIPEGYSVSREKKERFSLILESASTNQTSMYLCASSSGQNMPRNTGELFFGEGSRLTVL.

The chain recombines TRBV7-3 with TRBJ1-2; 9 nucleotides agree with TRBD1. V lost 5 bases, J lost 6 bases, and 4 bases stayed unmatched. This CDR3 spans 13 amino acids. From germline, CDR1 is SGHTA and CDR2 FQGTGA. The CDR3 loop is CASSRTGADGYTF. CDR3 DNA sequence: TGTGCCAGCAGCCGGACAGGGGCGGATGGCTACACCTTC.

The chain joins TRBV5-5 to TRBJ2-6; D remains unclear. From germline, CDR1 is SGHKS and CDR2 YYEKEE (reference sequence). The V and J ends lost 0 bases and 2 bases respectively, with 12 bases between them. The CDR3 runs to 17 residues. The CDR3 DNA is TGTGCCAGCAGCTTGGTTCGGCTGAGAACTGGGGCCAACGTCCTGACTTTC. Its translation is CASSLVRLRTGANVLTF.

V is TRBV28 and J is TRBJ2-7; 8 bases agree with TRBD1. The CDR3 contains 14 residues. V was clipped by 4 bases and J by 2 bases; unmatched bases: 4. Germline CDR1 reads MDHEN; CDR2 reads SYDVKM. This chain's CDR3 is CASSSGDRTYEQYF. The CDR3 bases are TGTGCCAGCAGTTCTGGGGACAGGACCTACGAGCAGTACTTC.